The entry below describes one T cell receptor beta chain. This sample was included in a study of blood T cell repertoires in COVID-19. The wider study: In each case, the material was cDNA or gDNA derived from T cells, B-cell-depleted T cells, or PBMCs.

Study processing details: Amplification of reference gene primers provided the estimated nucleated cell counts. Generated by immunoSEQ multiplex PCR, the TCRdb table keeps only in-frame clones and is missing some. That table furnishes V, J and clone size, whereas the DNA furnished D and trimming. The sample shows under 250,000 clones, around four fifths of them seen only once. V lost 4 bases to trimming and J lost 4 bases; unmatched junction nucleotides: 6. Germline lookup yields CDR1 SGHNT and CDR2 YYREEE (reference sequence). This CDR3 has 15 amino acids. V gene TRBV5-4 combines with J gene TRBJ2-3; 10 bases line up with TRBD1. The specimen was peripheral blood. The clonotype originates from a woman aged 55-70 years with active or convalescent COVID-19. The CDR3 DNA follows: TGTGCCAGCAGCATACGGGACAGGGGATCAGATACGCAGTATTTT. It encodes CASSIRDRGSDTQYF.